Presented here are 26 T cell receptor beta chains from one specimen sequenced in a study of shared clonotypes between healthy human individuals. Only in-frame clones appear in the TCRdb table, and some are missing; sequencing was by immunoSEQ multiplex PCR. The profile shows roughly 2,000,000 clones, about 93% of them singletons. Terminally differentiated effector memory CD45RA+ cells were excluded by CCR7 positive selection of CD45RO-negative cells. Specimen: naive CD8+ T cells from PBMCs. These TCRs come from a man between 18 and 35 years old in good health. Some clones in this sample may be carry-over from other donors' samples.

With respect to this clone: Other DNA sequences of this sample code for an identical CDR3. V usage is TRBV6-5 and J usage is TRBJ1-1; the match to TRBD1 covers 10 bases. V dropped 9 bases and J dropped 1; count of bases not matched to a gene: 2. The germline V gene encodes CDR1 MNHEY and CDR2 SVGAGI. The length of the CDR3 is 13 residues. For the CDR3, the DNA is TGTGCCAGTCGGGACAGGGGGAACACTGAAGCTTTCTTT. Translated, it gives CASRDRGNTEAFF.

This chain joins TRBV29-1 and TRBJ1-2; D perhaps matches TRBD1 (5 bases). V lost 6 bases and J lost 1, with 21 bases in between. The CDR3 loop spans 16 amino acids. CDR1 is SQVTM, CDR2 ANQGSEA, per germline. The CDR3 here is CSVFHLPSTDNYGYTF. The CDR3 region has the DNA TGCAGCGTGTTCCACCTCCCGTCGACAGATAACTATGGCTACACCTTC.

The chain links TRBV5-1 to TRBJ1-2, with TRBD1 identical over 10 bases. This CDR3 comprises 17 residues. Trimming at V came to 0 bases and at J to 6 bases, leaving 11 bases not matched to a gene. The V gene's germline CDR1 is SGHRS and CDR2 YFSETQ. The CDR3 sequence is CASSLAGTGDILDGYTF. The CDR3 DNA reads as TGCGCCAGCAGCTTGGCCGGGACAGGGGATATTTTGGATGGCTACACCTTC.

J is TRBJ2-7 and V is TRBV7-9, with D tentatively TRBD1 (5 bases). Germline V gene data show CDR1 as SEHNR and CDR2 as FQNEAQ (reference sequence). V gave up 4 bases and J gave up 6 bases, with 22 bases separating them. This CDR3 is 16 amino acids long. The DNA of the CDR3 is TGTGCCAGCAGCTCCAGCGCATTCACAGGAGTCGTCGAGCAGTACTTC. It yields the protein CASSSSAFTGVVEQYF.

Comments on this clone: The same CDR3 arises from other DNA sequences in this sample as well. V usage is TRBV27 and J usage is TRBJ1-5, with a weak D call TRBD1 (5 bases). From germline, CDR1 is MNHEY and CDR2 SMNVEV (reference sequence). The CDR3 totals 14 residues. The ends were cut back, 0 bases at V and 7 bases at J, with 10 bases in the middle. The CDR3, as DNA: TGTGCCAGCAGTTTATCCGGCGGGGGACAGCCCCAGCATTTT. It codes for CASSLSGGGQPQHF.

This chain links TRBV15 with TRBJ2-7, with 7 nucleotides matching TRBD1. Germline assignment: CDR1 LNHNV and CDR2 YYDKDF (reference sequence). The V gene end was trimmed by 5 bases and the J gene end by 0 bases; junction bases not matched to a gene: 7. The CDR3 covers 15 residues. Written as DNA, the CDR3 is TGTGCCACCAGCGAGGGGGCAGGGCCCTCCTACGAGCAGTACTTC. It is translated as CATSEGAGPSYEQYF.

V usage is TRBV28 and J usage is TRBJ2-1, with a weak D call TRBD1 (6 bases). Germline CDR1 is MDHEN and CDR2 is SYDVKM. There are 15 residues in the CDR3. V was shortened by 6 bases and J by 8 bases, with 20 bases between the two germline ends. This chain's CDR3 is CASRGRDTLQDEQFF. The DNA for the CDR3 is TGTGCCAGCAGAGGCCGGGACACTCTTCAGGATGAGCAGTTCTTC.

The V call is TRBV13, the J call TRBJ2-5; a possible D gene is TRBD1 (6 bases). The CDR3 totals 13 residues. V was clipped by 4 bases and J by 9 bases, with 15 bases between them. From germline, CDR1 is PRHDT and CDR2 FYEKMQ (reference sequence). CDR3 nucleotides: TGTGCCAGCAGCTCGAGGGGACACCGGGCCCAGTACTTC. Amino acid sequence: CASSSRGHRAQYF.

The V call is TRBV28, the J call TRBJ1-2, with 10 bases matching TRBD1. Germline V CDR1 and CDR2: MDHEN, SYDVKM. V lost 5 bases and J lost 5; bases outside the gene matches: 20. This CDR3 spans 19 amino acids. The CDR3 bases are TGTGCCAGCAGTCCACCGGACAGGGGGACCATTCTCGTCTCTTATGGCTACACCTTC. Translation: CASSPPDRGTILVSYGYTF.

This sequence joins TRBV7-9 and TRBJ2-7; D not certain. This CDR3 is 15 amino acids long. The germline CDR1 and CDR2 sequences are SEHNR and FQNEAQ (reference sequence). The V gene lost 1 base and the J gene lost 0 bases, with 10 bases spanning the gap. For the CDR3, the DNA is TGTGCCAGCAGCTTAGGGAAAAGCCGCTCCTACGAGCAGTACTTC. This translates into CASSLGKSRSYEQYF.

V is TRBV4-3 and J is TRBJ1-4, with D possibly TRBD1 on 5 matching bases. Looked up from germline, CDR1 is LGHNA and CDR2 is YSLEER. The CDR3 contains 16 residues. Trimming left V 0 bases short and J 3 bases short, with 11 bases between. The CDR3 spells CASSQDSSGPNEKLFF. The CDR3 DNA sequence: TGCGCCAGCAGCCAAGATTCATCAGGGCCTAATGAAAAACTGTTTTTT.

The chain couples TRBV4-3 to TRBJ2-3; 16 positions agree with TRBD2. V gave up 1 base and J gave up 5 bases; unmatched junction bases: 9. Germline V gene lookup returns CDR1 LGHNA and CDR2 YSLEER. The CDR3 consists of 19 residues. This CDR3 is CASSQVSRGLAGGQDTQYF. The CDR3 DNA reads TGCGCCAGCAGCCAAGTCTCCCGGGGACTAGCGGGAGGGCAAGATACGCAGTATTTT.

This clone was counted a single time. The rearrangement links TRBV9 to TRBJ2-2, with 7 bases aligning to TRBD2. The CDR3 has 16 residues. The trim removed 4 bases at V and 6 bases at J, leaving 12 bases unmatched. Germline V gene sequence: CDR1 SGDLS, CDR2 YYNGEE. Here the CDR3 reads CASSHRLAGDSGELFF. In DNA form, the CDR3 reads TGTGCCAGCAGCCACCGACTGGCGGGAGACTCCGGGGAGCTGTTTTTT.

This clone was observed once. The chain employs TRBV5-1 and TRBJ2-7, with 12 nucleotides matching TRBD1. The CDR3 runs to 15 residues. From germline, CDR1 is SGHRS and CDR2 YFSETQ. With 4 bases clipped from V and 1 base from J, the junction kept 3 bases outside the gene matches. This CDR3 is CASSQGQGASYEQYF. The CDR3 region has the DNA TGCGCCAGCAGCCAGGGACAGGGGGCTTCCTACGAGCAGTACTTC.

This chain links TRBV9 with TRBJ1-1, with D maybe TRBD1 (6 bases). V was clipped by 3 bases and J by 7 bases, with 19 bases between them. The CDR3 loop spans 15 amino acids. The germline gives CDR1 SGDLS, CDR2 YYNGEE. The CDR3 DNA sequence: TGTGCCAGCAGCGCCATCAGGGGACCCATCGATGAAGCTTTCTTT. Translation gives CASSAIRGPIDEAFF.

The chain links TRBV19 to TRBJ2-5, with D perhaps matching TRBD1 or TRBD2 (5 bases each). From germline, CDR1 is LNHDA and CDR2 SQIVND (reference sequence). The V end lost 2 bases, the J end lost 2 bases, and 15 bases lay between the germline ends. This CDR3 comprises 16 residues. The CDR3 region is CASSIRGPRTQETQYF. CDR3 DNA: TGTGCCAGTAGTATACGGGGACCTAGAACTCAAGAGACCCAGTACTTC.

The CDR3 nucleotides are TGTGCCAGCAGCTTAGTTTCCTTTTGGGCCCAAGAGACCCAGTACTTC. This codes for CASSLVSFWAQETQYF. The chain has TRBV11-2 and TRBJ2-5, with D unresolved. The V and J ends lost 1 base and 1 base respectively, with 13 bases between them. Germline V gene sequence: CDR1 SGHAT, CDR2 FQNNGV. The CDR3 contains 16 residues.

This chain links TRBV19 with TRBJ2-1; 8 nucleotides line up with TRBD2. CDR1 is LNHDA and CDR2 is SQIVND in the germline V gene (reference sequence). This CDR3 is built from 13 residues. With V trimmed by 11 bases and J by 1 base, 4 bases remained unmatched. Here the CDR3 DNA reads TGTGCCTGCGCGGGAGGATCCTACAATGAGCAGTTCTTC. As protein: CACAGGSYNEQFF. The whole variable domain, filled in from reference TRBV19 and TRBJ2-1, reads DGGITQSPKYLFRKEGQNVTLSCEQNLNHDAMYWYRQDPGQGLRLIYYSQIVNDFQKGDIAEGYSVSREKKESFPLTVTSAQKNPTAFYLCACAGGSYNEQFFGPGTRLTVL.

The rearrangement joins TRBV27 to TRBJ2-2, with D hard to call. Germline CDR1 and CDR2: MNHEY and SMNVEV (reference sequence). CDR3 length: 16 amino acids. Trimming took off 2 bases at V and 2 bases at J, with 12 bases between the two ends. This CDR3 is CASSLIFTVNTGELFF. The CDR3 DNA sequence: TGTGCCAGCAGTTTAATCTTTACAGTTAACACCGGGGAGCTGTTTTTT.

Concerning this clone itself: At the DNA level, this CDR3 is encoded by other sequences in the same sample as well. This chain's CDR3 is CASSSTSGSSYEQYF. The DNA for the CDR3 is TGTGCCAGCAGCTCGACCAGCGGAAGCTCCTACGAGCAGTACTTC. The chain employs TRBV7-9 and TRBJ2-7; D possibly corresponds to TRBD2 (5 bases). V shed 4 bases and J shed 0 bases, with 13 bases lying between them. Per germline, CDR1 SEHNR and CDR2 FQNEAQ (reference sequence). The CDR3 length is 15 residues.

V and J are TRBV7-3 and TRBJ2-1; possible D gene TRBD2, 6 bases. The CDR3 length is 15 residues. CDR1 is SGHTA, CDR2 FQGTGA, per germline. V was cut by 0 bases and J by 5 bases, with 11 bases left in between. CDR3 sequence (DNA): TGTGCCAGCAGCTTAACCGGGAGTATAAACAATGAGCAGTTCTTC. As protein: CASSLTGSINNEQFF.

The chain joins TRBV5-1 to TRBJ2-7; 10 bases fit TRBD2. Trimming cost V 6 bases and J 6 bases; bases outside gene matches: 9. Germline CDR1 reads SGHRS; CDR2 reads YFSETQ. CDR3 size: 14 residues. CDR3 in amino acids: CASTPLAGGVEQYF. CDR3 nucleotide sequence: TGCGCCAGCACTCCTTTAGCGGGAGGAGTCGAGCAGTACTTC. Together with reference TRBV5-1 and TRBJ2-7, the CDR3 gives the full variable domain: KAGVTQTPRYLIKTRGQQVTLSCSPISGHRSVSWYQQTPGQGLQFLFEYFSETQRNKGNFPGRFSGRQFSNSRSEMNVSTLELGDSALYLCASTPLAGGVEQYFGPGTRLTVT.

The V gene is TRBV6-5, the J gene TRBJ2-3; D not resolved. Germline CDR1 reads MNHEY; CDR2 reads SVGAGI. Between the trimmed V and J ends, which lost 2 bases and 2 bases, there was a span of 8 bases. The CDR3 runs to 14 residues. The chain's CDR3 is CASSYAVNTDTQYF. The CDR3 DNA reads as TGTGCCAGCAGTTACGCCGTAAACACAGATACGCAGTATTTT.

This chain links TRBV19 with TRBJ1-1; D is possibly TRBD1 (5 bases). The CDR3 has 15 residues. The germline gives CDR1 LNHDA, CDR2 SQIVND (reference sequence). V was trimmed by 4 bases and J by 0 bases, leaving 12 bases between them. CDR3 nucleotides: TGTGCCAGTAGTAACGGGGGACGGCTGAACACTGAAGCTTTCTTT. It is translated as CASSNGGRLNTEAFF.

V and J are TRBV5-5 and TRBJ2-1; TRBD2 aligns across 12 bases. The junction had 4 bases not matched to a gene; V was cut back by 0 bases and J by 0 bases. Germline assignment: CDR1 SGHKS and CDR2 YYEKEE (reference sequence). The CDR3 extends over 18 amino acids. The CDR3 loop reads CASSLEASGRGSYNEQFF. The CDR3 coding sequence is TGTGCCAGCAGCTTGGAGGCTAGCGGGAGGGGCTCCTACAATGAGCAGTTCTTC.

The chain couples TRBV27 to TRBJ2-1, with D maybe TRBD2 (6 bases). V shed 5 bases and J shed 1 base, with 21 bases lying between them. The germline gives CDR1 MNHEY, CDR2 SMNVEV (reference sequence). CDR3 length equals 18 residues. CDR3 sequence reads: CASSPPGVSGRSYNEQFF. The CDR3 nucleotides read TGTGCCAGCAGTCCCCCGGGAGTCAGCGGACGATCCTACAATGAGCAGTTCTTC.